Described below is a single TCR beta chain sequence and its context. Authors' processing steps: The assay estimated nucleated cells by amplifying reference gene primers. Only in-frame clones appear in the TCRdb table, and some are missing; sequencing was by immunoSEQ multiplex PCR. The V and J calls and the clone size are those of that table, but D and trimming were determined from the DNA. The sample contains 100,000 to 150,000 clones, approximately 82% of which appear only once. The sample comes from a study of blood T cell repertoires in COVID-19. Study information: From the United States, Italy and Spain came samples of acute and convalescent COVID-19. The analysed material was cDNA or gDNA that came from T cells, B-cell-depleted T cells, or PBMCs.

The sequenced material came from peripheral blood. This receptor was taken from a man in his sixties with acute or convalescent COVID-19.

The CDR3 sequence is CATSRLQGDGSPLHF. The CDR3 nucleotides read TGTGCCACCAGCAGGCTGCAGGGGGACGGTTCACCCCTCCACTTT. The V call is TRBV15, the J call TRBJ1-6; 7 bases fit TRBD1. The CDR3 runs to 15 residues. CDR1 LNHNV and CDR2 YYDKDF come from the germline V gene (reference sequence). Germline trimming cut 3 bases from V and 9 bases from J; bases unmatched to any gene: 8.